The text below deals with one TCR beta chain. Antigen unknown. These data come from a study of identifying expanded T cells in peripheral blood. Findings and limits, study-wide: Clone count variance between approximately two-week samples rose with total template count. Technical replicates showed about 1.1 changed clones; two weeks about 16.4; four weeks 19.

Assay used: immunoSEQ multiplex PCR; TCRdb lists only in-frame clones, some missing. The table shows approximately 100,000 clones, with 75% to 90% occurring only once. The CDR3 is 17 residues long. The germline gives CDR1 SGHTA, CDR2 FQGNSA. V trimming: 5 bases; J trimming: 6 bases; junction bases outside the gene matches: 11. The chain joins TRBV7-2 to TRBJ1-6; 9 nucleotides match TRBD1. Sequenced input: blood. The clonotype was recovered from a person between 18 and 69 years old in good health. The CDR3 here is CASSLLGGTGINSPLHF. In DNA form, the CDR3 reads TGTGCCAGCAGCCTCCTTGGGGGGACAGGGATTAATTCACCCCTCCACTTT.